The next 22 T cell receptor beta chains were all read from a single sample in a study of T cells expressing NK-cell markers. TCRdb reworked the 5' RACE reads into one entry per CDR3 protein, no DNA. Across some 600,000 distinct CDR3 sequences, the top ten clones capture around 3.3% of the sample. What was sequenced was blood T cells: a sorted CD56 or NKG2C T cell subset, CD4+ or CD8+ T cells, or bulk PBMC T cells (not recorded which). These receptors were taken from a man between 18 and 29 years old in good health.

This CDR3 reads CSARRLAGGPDEQFF. The rearrangement uses TRBV29-1 and TRBJ2-1; TCRdb designates TRBD2, a call that cannot be tested without DNA. The CDR3 spans 15 residues. From germline, CDR1 is SQVTM and CDR2 ANQGSEA.

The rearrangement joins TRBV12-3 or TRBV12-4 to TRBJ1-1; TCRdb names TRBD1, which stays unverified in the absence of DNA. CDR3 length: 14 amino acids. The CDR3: CASTRQLRGTEAFF.

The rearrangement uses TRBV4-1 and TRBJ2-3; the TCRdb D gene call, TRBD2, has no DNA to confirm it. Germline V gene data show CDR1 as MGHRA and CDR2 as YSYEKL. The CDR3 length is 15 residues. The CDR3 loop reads CASSHAGGETDTQYF.

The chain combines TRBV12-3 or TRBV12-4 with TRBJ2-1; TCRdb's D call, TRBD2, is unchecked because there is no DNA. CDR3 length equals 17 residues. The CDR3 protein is CASSPPRGTSGDNEQFF.

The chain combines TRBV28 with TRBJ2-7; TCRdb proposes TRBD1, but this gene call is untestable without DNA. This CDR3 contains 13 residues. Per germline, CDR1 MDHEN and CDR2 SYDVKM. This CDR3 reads CASGIGQTYEQYF.

The CDR3 sequence: CSASKRDRGLLSGNTIYF. The V gene is TRBV20-1, the J gene TRBJ1-3; TCRdb's assignment of TRBD1 cannot be checked, as there is no DNA. In germline, CDR1 is DFQATT, CDR2 SNEGSKA (reference sequence). This CDR3 spans 18 amino acids.

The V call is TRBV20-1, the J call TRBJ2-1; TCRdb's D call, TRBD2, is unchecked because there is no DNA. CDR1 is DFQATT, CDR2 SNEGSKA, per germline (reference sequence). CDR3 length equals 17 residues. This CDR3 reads CSARPRGQRESLDEQFF.

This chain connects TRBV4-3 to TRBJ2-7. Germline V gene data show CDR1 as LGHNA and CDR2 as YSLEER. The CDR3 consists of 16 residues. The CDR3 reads CASSQDHNRGFYEQYF.

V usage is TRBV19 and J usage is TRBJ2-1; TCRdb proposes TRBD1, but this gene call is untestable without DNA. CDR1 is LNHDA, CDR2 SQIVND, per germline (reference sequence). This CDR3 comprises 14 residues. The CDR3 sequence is CASSETGTSNEQFF.

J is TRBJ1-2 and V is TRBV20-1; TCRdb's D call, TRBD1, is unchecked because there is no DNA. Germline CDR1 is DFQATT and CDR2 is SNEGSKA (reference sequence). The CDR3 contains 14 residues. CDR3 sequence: CSAERVTGLDGYTF.

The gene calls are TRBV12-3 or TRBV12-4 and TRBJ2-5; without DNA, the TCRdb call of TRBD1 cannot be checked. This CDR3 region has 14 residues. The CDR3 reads CASTWDRTQETQYF.

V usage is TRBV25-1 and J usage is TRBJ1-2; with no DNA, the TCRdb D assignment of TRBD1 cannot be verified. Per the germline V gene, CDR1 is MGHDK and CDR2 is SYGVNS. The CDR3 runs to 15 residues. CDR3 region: CASSDKQGAGYGYTF.

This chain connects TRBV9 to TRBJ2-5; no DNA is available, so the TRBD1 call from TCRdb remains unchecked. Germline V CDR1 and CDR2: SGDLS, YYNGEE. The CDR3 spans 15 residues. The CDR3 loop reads CASSVVGTPTETQYF.

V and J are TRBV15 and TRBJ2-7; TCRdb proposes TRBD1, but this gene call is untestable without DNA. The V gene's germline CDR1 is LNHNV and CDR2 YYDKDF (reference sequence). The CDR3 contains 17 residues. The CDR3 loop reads CATSSPRGQGSSYEQYF.

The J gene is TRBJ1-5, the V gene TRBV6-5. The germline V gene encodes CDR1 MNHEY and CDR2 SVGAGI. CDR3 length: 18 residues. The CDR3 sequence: CASSYSAGLSGSNQPQHF.

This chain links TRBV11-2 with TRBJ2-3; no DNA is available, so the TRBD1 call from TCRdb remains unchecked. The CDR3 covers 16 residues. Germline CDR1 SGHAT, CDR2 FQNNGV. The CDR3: CASSLAGGHLGDTQYF.

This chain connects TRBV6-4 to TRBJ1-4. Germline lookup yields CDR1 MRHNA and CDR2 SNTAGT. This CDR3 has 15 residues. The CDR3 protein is CASSRTDGPNEKLFF.

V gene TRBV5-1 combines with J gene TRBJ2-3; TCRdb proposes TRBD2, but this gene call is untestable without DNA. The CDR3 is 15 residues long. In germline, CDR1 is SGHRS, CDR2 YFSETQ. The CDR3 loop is CASRRTSGSTDTQYF. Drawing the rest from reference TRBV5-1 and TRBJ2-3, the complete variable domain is KAGVTQTPRYLIKTRGQQVTLSCSPISGHRSVSWYQQTPGQGLQFLFEYFSETQRNKGNFPGRFSGRQFSNSRSEMNVSTLELGDSALYLCASRRTSGSTDTQYFGPGTRLTVL.

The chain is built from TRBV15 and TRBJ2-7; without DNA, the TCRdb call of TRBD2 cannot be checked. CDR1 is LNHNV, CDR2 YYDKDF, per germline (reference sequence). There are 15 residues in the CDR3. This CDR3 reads CATSRVSGSYHEQYF.

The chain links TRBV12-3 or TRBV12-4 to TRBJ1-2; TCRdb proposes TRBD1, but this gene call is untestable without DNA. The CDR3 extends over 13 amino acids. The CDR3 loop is CASSLDREYGYTF.

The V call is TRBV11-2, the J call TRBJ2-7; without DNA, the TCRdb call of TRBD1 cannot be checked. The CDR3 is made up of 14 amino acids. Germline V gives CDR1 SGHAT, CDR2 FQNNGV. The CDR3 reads CASSSLQGIYEQYF.

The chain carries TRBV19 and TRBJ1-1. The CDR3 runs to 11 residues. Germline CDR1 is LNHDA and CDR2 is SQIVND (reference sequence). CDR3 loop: CASMYATEAFF.